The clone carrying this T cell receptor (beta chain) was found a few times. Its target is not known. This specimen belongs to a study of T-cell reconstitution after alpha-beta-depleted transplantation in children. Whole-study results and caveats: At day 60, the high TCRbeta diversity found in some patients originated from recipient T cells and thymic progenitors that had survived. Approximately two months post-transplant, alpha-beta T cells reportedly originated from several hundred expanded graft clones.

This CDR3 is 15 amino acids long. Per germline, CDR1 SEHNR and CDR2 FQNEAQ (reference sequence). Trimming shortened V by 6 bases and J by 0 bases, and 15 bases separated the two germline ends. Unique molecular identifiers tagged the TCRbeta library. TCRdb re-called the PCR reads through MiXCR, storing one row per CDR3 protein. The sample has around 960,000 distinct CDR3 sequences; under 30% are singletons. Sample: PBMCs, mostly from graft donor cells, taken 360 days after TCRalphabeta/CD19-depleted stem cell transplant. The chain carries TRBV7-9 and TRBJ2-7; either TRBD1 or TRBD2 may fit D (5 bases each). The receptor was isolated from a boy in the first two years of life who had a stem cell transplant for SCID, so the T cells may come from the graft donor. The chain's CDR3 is CASSEGRASSYEQYF. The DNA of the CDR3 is TGTGCCAGCAGTGAGGGACGGGCTAGCTCCTACGAGCAGTACTTC.